This TCR beta chain was observed in a study of beta chain features in type 1 diabetes. General observations from the study: VDJ junctions from type 1 diabetes patients carried fewer insertions and larger deletions.

Germline values: CDR1 GTSNPN, CDR2 SVGIG (reference sequence). The V end lost 5 bases, the J end lost 5 bases, and 13 bases lay between the germline ends. This CDR3 is 13 amino acids long. On this clone: Its specificity is not known.

Reverse transcribing all isolated RNA meant expressed TCRB transcripts were sequenced. Only in-frame clones appear in the TCRdb table, and some are missing; sequencing was by immunoSEQ multiplex PCR. The profile covers roughly 400,000 clones, with about 14% appearing a single time and more than 0.015% taken by the ten largest. The sample taken for sequencing was naive CD4+ T cells from blood. The chain joins TRBV30 to TRBJ1-5, with D maybe TRBD1 (6 bases). The TCR sequence derives from a woman aged 18-29 years in good health. CDR3 nucleotides: TGTGCCTGGGGCGGACAGCAATATCAGCCCCAGCATTTT. Protein sequence: CAWGGQQYQPQHF.